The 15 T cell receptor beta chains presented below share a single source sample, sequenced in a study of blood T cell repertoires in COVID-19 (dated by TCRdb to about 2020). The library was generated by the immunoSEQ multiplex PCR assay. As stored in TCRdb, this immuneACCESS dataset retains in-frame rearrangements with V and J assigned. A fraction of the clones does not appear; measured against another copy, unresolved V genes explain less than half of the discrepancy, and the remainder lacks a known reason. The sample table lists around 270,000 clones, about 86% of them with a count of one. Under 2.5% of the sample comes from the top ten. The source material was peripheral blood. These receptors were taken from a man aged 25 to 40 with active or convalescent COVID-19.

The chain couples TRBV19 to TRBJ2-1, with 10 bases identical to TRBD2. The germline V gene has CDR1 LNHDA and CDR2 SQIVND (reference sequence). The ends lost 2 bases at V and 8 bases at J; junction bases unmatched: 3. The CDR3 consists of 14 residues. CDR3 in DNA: TGTGCCAGTAGTATAAGCGGGGGGGCCCATGAGCAGTTCTTC. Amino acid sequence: CASSISGGAHEQFF. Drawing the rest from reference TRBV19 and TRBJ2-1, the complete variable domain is DGGITQSPKYLFRKEGQNVTLSCEQNLNHDAMYWYRQDPGQGLRLIYYSQIVNDFQKGDIAEGYSVSREKKESFPLTVTSAQKNPTAFYLCASSISGGAHEQFFGPGTRLTVL.

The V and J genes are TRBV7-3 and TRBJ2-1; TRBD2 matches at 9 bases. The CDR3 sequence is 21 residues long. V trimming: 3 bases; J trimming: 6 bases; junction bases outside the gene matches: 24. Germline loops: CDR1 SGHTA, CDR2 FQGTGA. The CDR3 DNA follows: TGTGCCAGCAGCTTTTCCCCCGACGTGGGCGGGGGGGCGGCAGTAGGCAATGAGCAGTTCTTC. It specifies CASSFSPDVGGGAAVGNEQFF.

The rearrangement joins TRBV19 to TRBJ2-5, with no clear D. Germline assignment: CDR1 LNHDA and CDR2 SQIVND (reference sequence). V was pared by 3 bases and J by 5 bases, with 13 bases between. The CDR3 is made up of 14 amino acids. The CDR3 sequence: CASSMASDGETQYF. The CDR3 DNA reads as TGTGCCAGTAGTATGGCTAGTGACGGGGAGACCCAGTACTTC.

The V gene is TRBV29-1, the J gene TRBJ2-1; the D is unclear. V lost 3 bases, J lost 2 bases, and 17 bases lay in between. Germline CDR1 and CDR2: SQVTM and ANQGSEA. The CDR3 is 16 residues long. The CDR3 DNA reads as TGCAGCGTTGACGGCGGTTCGCAGTTCCCCTACAATGAGCAGTTCTTC. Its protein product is CSVDGGSQFPYNEQFF.

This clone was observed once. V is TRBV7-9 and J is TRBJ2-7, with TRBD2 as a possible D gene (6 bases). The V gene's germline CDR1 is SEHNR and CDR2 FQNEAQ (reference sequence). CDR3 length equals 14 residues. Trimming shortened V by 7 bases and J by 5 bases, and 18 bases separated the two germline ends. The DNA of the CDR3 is TGTGCCAGCATCGGTACGGCGGGGTTTCACGAGCAGTACTTC. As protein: CASIGTAGFHEQYF.

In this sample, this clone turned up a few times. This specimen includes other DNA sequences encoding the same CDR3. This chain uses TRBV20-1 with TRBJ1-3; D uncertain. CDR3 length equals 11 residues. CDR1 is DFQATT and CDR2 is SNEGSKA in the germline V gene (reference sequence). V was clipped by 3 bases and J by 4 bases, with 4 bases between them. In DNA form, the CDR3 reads TGCAGTGCTAGGGCAGGAAACACCATATATTTT. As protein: CSARAGNTIYF.

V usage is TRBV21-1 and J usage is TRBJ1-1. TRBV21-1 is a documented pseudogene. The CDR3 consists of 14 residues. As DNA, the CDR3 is TGTGCCAGCAGCAAACGGGTAAAGAACACTGAAGCTTTCTTT. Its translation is CASSKRVKNTEAFF.

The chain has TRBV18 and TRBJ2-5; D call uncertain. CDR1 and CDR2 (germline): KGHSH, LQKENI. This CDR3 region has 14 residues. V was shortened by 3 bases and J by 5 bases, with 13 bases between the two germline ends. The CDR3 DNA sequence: TGTGCCAGCTCACCGACACTTGGTATGGAGACCCAGTACTTC. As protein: CASSPTLGMETQYF.

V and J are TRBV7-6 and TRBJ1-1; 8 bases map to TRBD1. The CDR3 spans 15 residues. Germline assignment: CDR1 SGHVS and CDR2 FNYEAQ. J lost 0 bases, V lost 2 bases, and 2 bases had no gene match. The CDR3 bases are TGTGCCAGCAGCTTATTGACAGGGGTGAACACTGAAGCTTTCTTT. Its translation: CASSLLTGVNTEAFF. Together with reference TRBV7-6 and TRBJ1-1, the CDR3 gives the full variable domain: GAGVSQSPRYKVTKRGQDVALRCDPISGHVSLYWYRQALGQGPEFLTYFNYEAQQDKSGLPNDRFSAERPEGSISTLTIQRTEQRDSAMYRCASSLLTGVNTEAFFGQGTRLTVV.

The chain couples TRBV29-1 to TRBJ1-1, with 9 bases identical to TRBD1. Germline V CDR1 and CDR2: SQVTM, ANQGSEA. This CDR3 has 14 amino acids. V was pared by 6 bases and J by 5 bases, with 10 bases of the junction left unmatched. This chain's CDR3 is CSVVRGQGGTEAFF. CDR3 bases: TGCAGCGTCGTCCGGGGACAGGGTGGGACTGAAGCTTTCTTT.

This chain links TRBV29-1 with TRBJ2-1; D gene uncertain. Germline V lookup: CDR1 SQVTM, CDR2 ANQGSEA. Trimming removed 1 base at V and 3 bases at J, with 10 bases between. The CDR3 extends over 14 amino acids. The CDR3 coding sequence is TGCAGCGTTGAAGGAGGTGATAGCTACAATGAGCAGTTCTTC. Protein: CSVEGGDSYNEQFF.

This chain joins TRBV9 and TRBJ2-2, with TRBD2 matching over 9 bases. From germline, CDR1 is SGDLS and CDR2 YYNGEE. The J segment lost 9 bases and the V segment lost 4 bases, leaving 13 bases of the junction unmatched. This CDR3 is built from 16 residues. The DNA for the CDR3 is TGTGCCAGCAGCTCGACTCTCTGGCGGGGGGGCCGGGAGCTGTTTTTT. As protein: CASSSTLWRGGRELFF.

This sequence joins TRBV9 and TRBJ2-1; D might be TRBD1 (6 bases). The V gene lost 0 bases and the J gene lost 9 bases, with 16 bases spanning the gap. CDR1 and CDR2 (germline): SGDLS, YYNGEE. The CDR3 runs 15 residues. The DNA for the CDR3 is TGTGCCAGCAGCGTAGGGGTGGGGGCAAAAAGTGAGCAGTTCTTC. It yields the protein CASSVGVGAKSEQFF.

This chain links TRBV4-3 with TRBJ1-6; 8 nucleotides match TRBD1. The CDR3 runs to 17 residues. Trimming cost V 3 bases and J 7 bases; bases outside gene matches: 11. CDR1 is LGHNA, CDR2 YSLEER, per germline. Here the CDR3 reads CASSQRTGTGSNSPLHF. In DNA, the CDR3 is TGCGCCAGCAGCCAGCGGACCGGGACAGGCTCAAATTCACCCCTCCACTTT.

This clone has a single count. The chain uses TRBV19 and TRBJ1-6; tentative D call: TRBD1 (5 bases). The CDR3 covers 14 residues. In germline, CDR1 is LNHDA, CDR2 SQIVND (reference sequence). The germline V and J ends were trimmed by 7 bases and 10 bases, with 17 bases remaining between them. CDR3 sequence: CASTGGEEESPLHF. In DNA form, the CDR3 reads TGTGCCAGTACGGGGGGGGAAGAGGAATCACCCCTCCACTTT.